Sequencing of this T cell receptor beta chain was carried out in a study of T cells after yellow fever vaccination. TCRdb reprocessed the 5' RACE reads via MiXCR and lists one record per CDR3 protein. The sample has some 240,000 distinct CDR3 sequences; roughly 5.2% are singletons. The CDR3 covers 13 residues. The germline CDR1 and CDR2 sequences are MNHEY and SVGEGT. V lost 5 bases and J 3 bases, leaving 10 bases between the germline ends. This chain joins TRBV6-2 or TRBV6-3 and TRBJ1-2, with D possibly being TRBD1 (6 bases). The sequence derives from a man aged 18 to 30 who received the YFV17D yellow fever vaccine. The specimen was CD4+ T cells sorted from PBMCs, collected on the day of the yellow fever booster vaccination. CDR3 amino acids: CASSGGQYYGYTF. The CDR3 bases are TGTGCCAGCAGTGGAGGACAGTACTATGGCTACACCTTC.